The 16 T cell receptor beta chains below come from one sample, sequenced in a study of blood T cell repertoires in COVID-19. Sequenced by immunoSEQ multiplex PCR; TCRdb stores in-frame clones only, minus some. The sample lists 200,000 to 250,000 clones; 70% to 90% were seen once. The sequencing sample was made of peripheral blood. These receptors came from a man aged 45-65 years with COVID-19, enrolled during active disease.

The chain employs TRBV5-8 and TRBJ1-6; 9 bases line up with TRBD1. After removal of 4 bases from V and 3 bases from J, the junction contained 5 bases not matched to a gene. CDR3 length: 16 amino acids. Germline V gene data show CDR1 as SGHTS and CDR2 as YDEGEE. Written as DNA, the CDR3 is TGTGCCAGCAGCAAAACAGGGGGCTACTATAATTCACCCCTCCACTTT. Translated, it gives CASSKTGGYYNSPLHF.

This chain joins TRBV5-1 and TRBJ2-3; D not resolved. The germline V gene has CDR1 SGHRS and CDR2 YFSETQ. The CDR3 is made up of 13 amino acids. Trimming shortened V by 1 base and J by 1 base, and 4 bases separated the two germline ends. The CDR3 DNA sequence: TGCGCCAGCAGCTTGTATCGCACAGATACGCAGTATTTT. Encoded protein: CASSLYRTDTQYF.

The chain recombines TRBV14 with TRBJ1-3; D ambiguous. The CDR3 covers 18 residues. Trimming cost V 3 bases and J 1 base, with 19 bases left between them. Germline V lookup: CDR1 SGHDN, CDR2 FVKESK. CDR3 residues: CASSQTSVRGRSGNTIYF. DNA for the CDR3: TGTGCCAGCAGCCAGACGTCGGTACGGGGTAGATCTGGAAACACCATATATTTT. Complete variable domain (other parts from reference TRBV14 and TRBJ1-3): EAGVTQFPSHSVIEKGQTVTLRCDPISGHDNLYWYRRVMGKEIKFLLHFVKESKQDESGMPNNRFLAERTGGTYSTLKVQPAELEDSGVYFCASSQTSVRGRSGNTIYFGEGSWLTVV.

This rearrangement joins TRBV6-1 to TRBJ1-1, with D possibly TRBD1 on 5 matching bases. Trimming shortened V by 2 bases and J by 1 base, and 14 bases separated the two germline ends. This CDR3 has 16 residues. Germline lookup yields CDR1 MNHNS and CDR2 SASEGT. CDR3 sequence reads: CASSEYSAGSNTEAFF. For the CDR3, the DNA is TGTGCCAGCAGTGAATATAGTGCAGGGTCGAACACTGAAGCTTTCTTT.

The V and J genes are TRBV5-6 and TRBJ2-1; the D is unclear. V shed 0 bases and J shed 3 bases, with 4 bases lying between them. The CDR3 loop spans 13 amino acids. Germline lookup yields CDR1 SGHDT and CDR2 YYEEEE. CDR3 in amino acids: CASSLAVYNEQFF. The CDR3 DNA sequence: TGTGCCAGCAGCTTGGCCGTCTACAATGAGCAGTTCTTC.

The rearrangement uses TRBV9 and TRBJ2-2; a possible D gene is TRBD2 (6 bases). V lost 6 bases and J 4 bases, leaving 16 bases between the germline ends. The CDR3 is 15 residues long. CDR1 is SGDLS and CDR2 is YYNGEE in the germline V gene. CDR3 sequence reads: CASNAGGRGTGELFF. The CDR3 nucleotides read TGTGCCAGCAACGCCGGGGGTCGCGGCACCGGGGAGCTGTTTTTT.

This chain connects TRBV7-8 to TRBJ2-1; 7 positions agree with TRBD1. CDR1 is SGHVS and CDR2 is FQNEAQ in the germline V gene. V was clipped by 2 bases and J by 6 bases; unmatched bases: 1. The CDR3 extends over 13 amino acids. This chain's CDR3 is CASSLRDSNEQFF. For the CDR3, the DNA is TGTGCCAGCAGCTTACGGGACAGCAATGAGCAGTTCTTC.

The rearrangement links TRBV18 to TRBJ2-3; TRBD2 matches 10 bases. CDR1 and CDR2 (germline): KGHSH, LQKENI. The CDR3 is 16 residues long. J lost 2 bases, V lost 1 base, and 3 bases had no gene match. The chain's CDR3 is CASSPRTSGSTDTQYF. The CDR3 bases are TGTGCCAGCTCACCACGGACTAGCGGATCCACAGATACGCAGTATTTT.

This rearrangement joins TRBV4-1 to TRBJ2-5; 10 bases match TRBD1. With 2 bases clipped from V and 5 bases from J, the junction kept 5 bases outside the gene matches. Germline V gives CDR1 MGHRA, CDR2 YSYEKL. The CDR3 contains 15 residues. CDR3 nucleotide sequence: TGCGCCAGCAGCCAATGGGACAGGGGTGGGGAGACCCAGTACTTC. This sequence encodes CASSQWDRGGETQYF.

The chain is built from TRBV10-2 and TRBJ1-5, with 8 bases aligning to TRBD1. CDR1 and CDR2 (germline): WSHSY, SAAADI. The ends lost 4 bases at V and 4 bases at J; junction bases unmatched: 3. This CDR3 spans 14 amino acids. CDR3 bases: TGCGCCAGCAGTGGACAGGGGTGGAATCAGCCCCAGCATTTT. Translating it yields CASSGQGWNQPQHF.

The CDR3: CASSPEPYTQYF. The CDR3 DNA is TGTGCCAGCTCCCCCGAGCCATATACGCAGTATTTT. V gene TRBV18 combines with J gene TRBJ2-3; no firm D call. This CDR3 has 12 amino acids. Trimming stripped 6 bases from V and 7 bases from J, with 11 bases between. The germline gives CDR1 KGHSH, CDR2 LQKENI. The full variable domain, in which reference TRBV18 and TRBJ2-3 provide the parts outside the CDR3, is NAGVMQNPRHLVRRRGQEARLRCSPMKGHSHVYWYRQLPEEGLKFMVYLQKENIIDESGMPKERFSAEFPKEGPSILRIQQVVRGDSAAYFCASSPEPYTQYFGPGTRLTVL.

This sequence joins TRBV18 and TRBJ2-6; the match to TRBD2 covers 8 bases. This CDR3 is 17 amino acids long. Losses at the gene ends were 3 bases for V and 0 bases for J; bases not matched to a gene: 4. The germline gives CDR1 KGHSH, CDR2 LQKENI. The CDR3 is CASSPKAGGSGANVLTF. The CDR3, as DNA: TGTGCCAGCTCACCGAAGGCGGGGGGCTCTGGGGCCAACGTCCTGACTTTC.

The CDR3: CASGQLAGYEQYF. CDR3 DNA sequence: TGTGCCAGCGGTCAACTAGCGGGATACGAGCAGTACTTC. This chain connects TRBV6-5 to TRBJ2-7, with 10 bases aligning to TRBD2. This CDR3 spans 13 amino acids. Germline V gives CDR1 MNHEY, CDR2 SVGAGI. J lost 4 bases, V lost 8 bases, and 5 bases had no gene match.

V gene TRBV4-1 combines with J gene TRBJ2-1, with 8 bases fitting TRBD2. The CDR3 has 13 amino acids. Trimming removed 0 bases from V and 15 bases from J; junction bases left unmatched: 7. From germline, CDR1 is MGHRA and CDR2 YSYEKL. As DNA, the CDR3 is TGCGCCAGCAGCCAAGATAGGGGGACTAGAGGGTTCTTC. Protein: CASSQDRGTRGFF.

The chain has TRBV7-8 and TRBJ1-2, with D tentatively TRBD1 (5 bases). Trimming removed 1 base at V and 3 bases at J, with 9 bases between. The CDR3 sequence is 14 residues long. Germline CDR1 and CDR2: SGHVS and FQNEAQ. In nucleotides, the CDR3 is TGTGCCAGCAGCTTAGGCGGGGGATACTATGGCTACACCTTC. It yields the protein CASSLGGGYYGYTF.

J is TRBJ2-1 and V is TRBV4-3, with D possibly TRBD2 on 5 matching bases. This CDR3 is 13 amino acids long. CDR1 and CDR2 from the germline V gene are LGHNA and YSLEER. Trimming cost V 4 bases and J 9 bases, with 13 bases left between them. The CDR3 region is CASSPERVSEQFF. As DNA, the CDR3 is TGCGCCAGCAGCCCCGAGAGGGTTAGTGAGCAGTTCTTC.